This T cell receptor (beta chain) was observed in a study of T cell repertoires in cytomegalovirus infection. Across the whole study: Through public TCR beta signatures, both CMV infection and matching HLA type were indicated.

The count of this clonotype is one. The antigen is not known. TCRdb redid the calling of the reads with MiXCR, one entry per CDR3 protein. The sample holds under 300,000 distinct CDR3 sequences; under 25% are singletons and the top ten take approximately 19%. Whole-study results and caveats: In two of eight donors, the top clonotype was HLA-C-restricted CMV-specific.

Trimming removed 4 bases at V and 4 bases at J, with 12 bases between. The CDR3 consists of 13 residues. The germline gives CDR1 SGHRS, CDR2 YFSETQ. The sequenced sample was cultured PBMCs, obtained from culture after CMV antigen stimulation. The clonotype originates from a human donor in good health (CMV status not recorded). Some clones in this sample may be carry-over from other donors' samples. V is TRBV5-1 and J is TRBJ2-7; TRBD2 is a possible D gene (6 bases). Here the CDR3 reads CASSAGLAYEQYF. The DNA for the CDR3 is TGCGCCAGCAGCGCGGGACTGGCTTACGAGCAGTACTTC.